Below, 5 T cell receptor beta chains from the same sample are listed, as sequenced in a study of shared clonotypes between healthy human individuals (dated by TCRdb to the early 2020s). Library preparation employed the immunoSEQ multiplex PCR assay. TCRdb took this table from immuneACCESS and kept in-frame rearrangements with V and J called. Such tables lack part of the clones; where checked against another copy, unresolved V genes explain under half of the gap, and the rest is unexplained. This sample gives about 1.5 million clones in total; approximately 97% of them show up just once. The top ten constitute roughly 1.1% of the sample. Sequencing input: naive CD4+ T cells sorted from blood. Taken with the paper, the label for cell subset or site translates to: CD45RA+ positively selected. These receptors were collected from a man younger than 45 in good health.

The V and J genes are TRBV18 and TRBJ2-5, with D hard to call. CDR3 size: 14 residues. Germline loops: CDR1 KGHSH, CDR2 LQKENI. The V and J ends lost 1 base and 4 bases respectively, with 10 bases between them. CDR3 residues: CASSPRIGPETQYF. CDR3 nucleotides: TGTGCCAGCTCACCACGGATAGGCCCAGAGACCCAGTACTTC.

V usage is TRBV4-2 and J usage is TRBJ2-3, with TRBD2 matching over 9 bases. This CDR3 is built from 16 residues. With V trimmed by 5 bases and J by 6 bases, 12 bases remained unmatched. Germline V gives CDR1 LGHNA, CDR2 YNFKEQ. For the CDR3, the DNA is TGTGCCAGCAGCGAAGGGGGCGGGAGGGCTGAGGATACGCAGTATTTT. It encodes CASSEGGGRAEDTQYF.

In the case of this clone: Distinct nucleotide sequences in the sample also encode this CDR3. V usage is TRBV9 and J usage is TRBJ2-1; D not certain. The ends were cut back, 1 base at V and 2 bases at J, with 4 bases in the middle. This CDR3 has 13 amino acids. CDR1 SGDLS and CDR2 YYNGEE come from the germline V gene. The CDR3 DNA sequence: TGTGCCAGCAGCGTAAACCCCTACAATGAGCAGTTCTTC. Translating it yields CASSVNPYNEQFF. Combining the CDR3 with reference TRBV9 and TRBJ2-1 gives the whole variable domain DSGVTQTPKHLITATGQRVTLRCSPRSGDLSVYWYQQSLDQGLQFLIQYYNGEERAKGNILERFSAQQFPDLHSELNLSSLELGDSALYFCASSVNPYNEQFFGPGTRLTVL.

The chain combines TRBV5-1 with TRBJ2-2; D ambiguous. The V gene's germline CDR1 is SGHRS and CDR2 YFSETQ. Trimming shortened V by 5 bases and J by 5 bases, and 4 bases separated the two germline ends. The CDR3 has 11 amino acids. The chain's CDR3 is CASSETGELFF. CDR3 bases: TGCGCCAGCAGTGAAACCGGGGAGCTGTTTTTT.

This sequence joins TRBV4-3 and TRBJ2-1, with 11 bases fitting TRBD1. V shed 4 bases and J 5 bases; nucleotides not matched to a gene: 7. The germline gives CDR1 LGHNA, CDR2 YSLEER. The CDR3 extends over 16 amino acids. In DNA form, the CDR3 reads TGCGCCAGCAGCCTTGGGGACAGGGGGATCAACAATGAGCAGTTCTTC. Its protein is CASSLGDRGINNEQFF.